This TCR beta chain was recorded in a study of T cell repertoires and HLA-DP antigens. CDR1 and CDR2 (germline): GTSNPN, SVGIG (reference sequence). V dropped 5 bases and J dropped 2 bases, with 10 bases sitting between them. CDR3 length equals 13 residues. The primer mix covered 54 TRBV segments and 13 TRBJ segments. Clones were sequenced by immunoSEQ multiplex PCR, and TCRdb holds only the in-frame ones, with some missing. The sample shows 65,000 to 95,000 clones, roughly 77% of them seen only once. Concerning this clone: Its antigen remains unidentified.

Study-wide results and limits: Sorted CD137+ clonality was about 0.41 for both alloantigens, versus about 0.043 pre-culture.

The chain combines TRBV30 with TRBJ1-3; D is ambiguous. This TCR derives from a man between 60 and 75 years old in good health and CMV-seronegative. Sequenced sample: CD4+ T cells from PBMCs. In DNA, the CDR3 is TGTGCCTGGGGGGTCGGACCTGGAAACACCATATATTTT. This encodes CAWGVGPGNTIYF.